These 20 T cell receptor beta chains came from one sample sequenced in a study of shared clonotypes between healthy human individuals. Assay used: immunoSEQ multiplex PCR; TCRdb lists only in-frame clones, some missing. The sample has hundreds of thousands of clones, 90% to 97% seen once. CD45RO negativity and positive selection for CCR7 defined naive CD8 cells, a population that excluded terminally differentiated effector memory CD45RA+ cells. Sequenced material: naive CD8+ T cells sorted from blood. The receptors originated from a man aged 25-45 years in good health.

The rearrangement uses TRBV7-9 and TRBJ2-3, with 9 bases lining up with TRBD2. This CDR3 has 15 amino acids. V was clipped by 5 bases and J by 4 bases; unmatched bases: 7. Germline V lookup: CDR1 SEHNR, CDR2 FQNEAQ (reference sequence). In DNA form, the CDR3 reads TGTGCCAGCAGCCGGATTAGCGGGAGTGCAGATACGCAGTATTTT. This encodes CASSRISGSADTQYF.

The J gene is TRBJ2-1, the V gene TRBV11-2; 7 bases are shared with TRBD2. The germline CDR1 and CDR2 sequences are SGHAT and FQNNGV. The CDR3 covers 13 residues. J gave up 9 bases and V 1 base, and 3 bases lay outside the gene matches. This chain's CDR3 is CASSLGWEGEQFF. CDR3 bases: TGTGCCAGCAGCTTAGGGTGGGAGGGTGAGCAGTTCTTC.

This chain links TRBV10-1 with TRBJ2-1; D perhaps matches TRBD1 (5 bases). CDR1 is WNHNN and CDR2 is SYGVQD in the germline V gene (reference sequence). The CDR3 contains 14 residues. Trimming took off 2 bases at V and 6 bases at J, with 11 bases between the two ends. CDR3 protein: CASSERQGINEQFF. CDR3 sequence (DNA): TGCGCCAGCAGTGAGAGGCAGGGAATCAATGAGCAGTTCTTC.

This chain connects TRBV7-8 to TRBJ2-4, with 7 bases matching TRBD1. In germline, CDR1 is SGHVS, CDR2 FQNEAQ. V was clipped by 8 bases and J by 5 bases; unmatched bases: 9. There are 14 residues in the CDR3. This CDR3 reads CASEDNRGENIQYF. DNA of the CDR3: TGTGCCAGCGAGGATAACAGGGGCGAAAACATTCAGTACTTC.

The chain uses TRBV7-9 and TRBJ1-4, with D possibly TRBD1 on 5 matching bases. Per germline, CDR1 SEHNR and CDR2 FQNEAQ (reference sequence). Trimming cost V 2 bases and J 0 bases, with 10 bases left between them. The CDR3 runs 16 residues. CDR3 amino acids: CASSLIGGSTNEKLFF. CDR3 coding DNA: TGTGCCAGCAGCTTAATTGGGGGATCAACTAATGAAAAACTGTTTTTT.

Concerning this clone: Other DNA sequences in the sample encode the same CDR3. This sequence joins TRBV7-9 and TRBJ2-7; 7 bases match TRBD1. The V gene end was trimmed by 5 bases and the J gene end by 4 bases; junction bases not matched to a gene: 2. Germline values: CDR1 SEHNR, CDR2 FQNEAQ (reference sequence). The CDR3 sequence is 12 residues long. The CDR3 DNA follows: TGTGCCAGCAGCCCAGGGGGATACGAGCAGTACTTC. Translating gives CASSPGGYEQYF.

The chain combines TRBV7-9 with TRBJ2-3, with TRBD2 as a possible D gene (5 bases). V lost 4 bases, J lost 5 bases, and 16 bases lay in between. The CDR3 spans 15 residues. Germline V gene lookup returns CDR1 SEHNR and CDR2 FQNEAQ (reference sequence). In nucleotides, the CDR3 is TGTGCCAGCAGCTCGGACTCTTCGGCGGGAGATACGCAGTATTTT. Protein sequence: CASSSDSSAGDTQYF.

The rearrangement uses TRBV5-8 and TRBJ1-1, with 7 bases identical to TRBD1. Germline trimming cut 4 bases from V and 4 bases from J; bases unmatched to any gene: 7. CDR1 is SGHTS, CDR2 YDEGEE, per germline. The length of the CDR3 is 14 residues. The CDR3 sequence is CASSLFYRGTEAFF. For the CDR3, the DNA is TGTGCCAGCAGCCTATTCTACAGGGGCACTGAAGCTTTCTTT.

This chain joins TRBV27 and TRBJ1-2; tentative D call: TRBD1 (6 bases). Trimming stripped 6 bases from V and 7 bases from J, with 18 bases between. The CDR3 covers 14 residues. Germline-derived CDR1 and CDR2 are MNHEY and SMNVEV (reference sequence). In DNA form, the CDR3 reads TGTGCCAGCAGAACCGGGGGCCAATCACGTGGCTACACCTTC. Protein: CASRTGGQSRGYTF.

The chain couples TRBV30 to TRBJ2-4; D remains ambiguous. V was clipped by 5 bases and J by 2 bases, with 4 bases between them. Per germline, CDR1 GTSNPN and CDR2 SVGIG (reference sequence). The CDR3 is 11 residues long. As DNA, the CDR3 is TGTGCCTGGGAGTCCAAAAACATTCAGTACTTC. This codes for CAWESKNIQYF.

J is TRBJ1-1 and V is TRBV29-1; no reliable D call. Deletions cut 7 bases from V and 0 bases from J, with 12 bases between. The length of the CDR3 is 13 residues. The germline V gene has CDR1 SQVTM and CDR2 ANQGSEA. DNA of the CDR3: TGCAGCGGGAGGGAAATCCTGAACACTGAAGCTTTCTTT. Amino acid sequence: CSGREILNTEAFF.

The chain carries TRBV7-9 and TRBJ2-3, with 11 bases fitting TRBD2. V shed 5 bases, J shed 1 base, and the junction held 5 bases outside the gene matches. Per germline, CDR1 SEHNR and CDR2 FQNEAQ (reference sequence). The CDR3 sequence is 16 residues long. The CDR3 loop is CASSHGLAGRTDTQYF. CDR3 bases: TGTGCCAGCAGCCATGGACTAGCGGGTCGCACAGATACGCAGTATTTT.

The V call is TRBV9, the J call TRBJ1-1; 10 bases line up with TRBD1. The CDR3 is 15 amino acids. With 0 bases clipped from V and 5 bases from J, the junction kept 4 bases outside the gene matches. Per the germline V gene, CDR1 is SGDLS and CDR2 is YYNGEE. The CDR3: CASSVGQGAGTEAFF. The CDR3 DNA sequence: TGTGCCAGCAGCGTAGGACAGGGGGCGGGTACTGAAGCTTTCTTT.

The V call is TRBV7-9, the J call TRBJ2-7; 9 nucleotides agree with TRBD1. This CDR3 is built from 15 residues. Per germline, CDR1 SEHNR and CDR2 FQNEAQ (reference sequence). Trimming removed 4 bases from V and 3 bases from J; junction bases left unmatched: 7. CDR3 nucleotide sequence: TGTGCCAGCAGCTCTTCCCGGGACAGGGTCTACGAGCAGTACTTC. Its protein product is CASSSSRDRVYEQYF.

This sequence joins TRBV10-2 and TRBJ2-7; D is perhaps TRBD1 (6 bases). Germline CDR1 reads WSHSY; CDR2 reads SAAADI. V lost 6 bases, J lost 6 bases, and 12 bases lay in between. The CDR3 runs to 12 residues. CDR3 amino acids: CASSPQGSEQYF. CDR3 DNA sequence: TGCGCCAGCAGCCCACAGGGCTCCGAGCAGTACTTC.

The V call is TRBV4-1, the J call TRBJ2-1; TRBD1 matches at 8 bases. In germline, CDR1 is MGHRA, CDR2 YSYEKL. V trimming: 4 bases; J trimming: 4 bases; junction bases outside the gene matches: 12. The CDR3 has 17 amino acids. The DNA of the CDR3 is TGCGCCAGCAGCCCCTCCACCGGGACAGGTTATTACAATGAGCAGTTCTTC. Protein: CASSPSTGTGYYNEQFF.

The rearrangement joins TRBV2 to TRBJ2-2, with TRBD2 identical over 14 bases. V dropped 6 bases and J dropped 7; count of bases not matched to a gene: 10. Germline V gives CDR1 SNHLY, CDR2 FYNNEI. The CDR3 length is 17 residues. CDR3 coding DNA: TGTGCCAGCAGCCGACTAGCGGGAGGGCCCTCGGTCGGGGAGCTGTTTTTT. Translation gives CASSRLAGGPSVGELFF.

The genes are TRBV6-6 and TRBJ2-7; 10 nucleotides line up with TRBD1. Germline CDR1 reads MNHNY; CDR2 reads SVGAGI (reference sequence). There are 15 residues in the CDR3. V shed 4 bases, J shed 3 bases, and the junction held 6 bases outside the gene matches. For the CDR3, the DNA is TGTGCCAGCAGTTTCGGGACAGGGGTAAACTACGAGCAGTACTTC. Its translation: CASSFGTGVNYEQYF.

This chain connects TRBV27 to TRBJ2-1; tentative D call: TRBD2 (5 bases). CDR3 length: 15 amino acids. Germline loops: CDR1 MNHEY, CDR2 SMNVEV (reference sequence). V was cut by 3 bases and J by 4 bases, with 13 bases left in between. CDR3 in amino acids: CASSFVASSYNEQFF. The DNA for the CDR3 is TGTGCCAGCAGTTTTGTGGCTAGCAGTTACAATGAGCAGTTCTTC.

This chain connects TRBV5-1 to TRBJ2-7; 7 bases fit TRBD1. V lost 3 bases to trimming and J lost 0 bases; unmatched junction nucleotides: 3. CDR3 length: 14 amino acids. Per the germline V gene, CDR1 is SGHRS and CDR2 is YFSETQ. CDR3 nucleotide sequence: TGCGCCAGCAGCTGGGGACAGAGCTCCTACGAGCAGTACTTC. This sequence encodes CASSWGQSSYEQYF.